Each of the 20 T cell receptor beta chains below was sequenced from the same sample in a study of CD8 T cells in Susac syndrome. RNA, at roughly 0.5 to 1 ug, was reverse transcribed with random hexamers. TCRdb reprocessed the immunoSEQ multiplex PCR reads via MiXCR and lists one record per CDR3 protein. This sample carries about 120,000 distinct CDR3 sequences, 94% of them seen once, and the ten largest clones take roughly 0.098%. Specimen: CD4+ T cells from PBMCs. The source is a human donor in good health.

The genes are TRBV7-9 and TRBJ1-5; maybe TRBD1 (5 bases). Trimming pared 3 bases from V and 3 bases from J, leaving 15 bases between. The CDR3 covers 16 residues. CDR1 and CDR2 (germline): SEHNR, FQNEAQ (reference sequence). CDR3 sequence: CASSFGSGRHNQPQHF. For the CDR3, the DNA is TGTGCCAGCAGCTTTGGGTCGGGGCGGCACAATCAGCCCCAGCATTTT. Supplemented by reference TRBV7-9 and TRBJ1-5, the full variable domain reads DTGVSQNPRHKITKRGQNVTFRCDPISEHNRLYWYRQTLGQGPEFLTYFQNEAQLEKSRLLSDRFSAERPKGSFSTLEIQRTEQGDSAMYLCASSFGSGRHNQPQHFGDGTRLSIL.

Here the CDR3 reads CASSSQGYYGYTF. The CDR3 DNA sequence: TGTGCCAGCAGCTCACAGGGGTACTATGGCTACACCTTC. The V gene is TRBV7-3, the J gene TRBJ1-2; 7 positions match TRBD1. The CDR3 spans 13 residues. V trimming: 4 bases; J trimming: 3 bases; junction bases outside the gene matches: 2. Per the germline V gene, CDR1 is SGHTA and CDR2 is FQGTGA.

V gene TRBV20-1 combines with J gene TRBJ1-1; TRBD1 might be the D (5 bases). The CDR3 covers 13 residues. V lost 5 bases and J 2 bases, leaving 12 bases between the germline ends. Germline values: CDR1 DFQATT, CDR2 SNEGSKA (reference sequence). The CDR3 region has the DNA TGCAGTGCTCCTCCGACAGCTAACACTGAAGCTTTCTTT. It specifies CSAPPTANTEAFF.

This clonotype has just a few counts. The CDR3 nucleotides read TGTGCCAGCAGCAAAATCGGGAGCGGGTACCTCTCCTACGAGCAGTACTTC. This gives the protein CASSKIGSGYLSYEQYF. This chain uses TRBV7-2 with TRBJ2-7; weak D call: TRBD2 (6 bases). V was cut by 5 bases and J by 0 bases, with 20 bases left in between. The CDR3 has 17 amino acids. Germline V CDR1 and CDR2: SGHTA, FQGNSA.

In this sample, this clonotype turned up once. The genes are TRBV7-2 and TRBJ2-7, with 9 bases identical to TRBD2. The ends lost 5 bases at V and 5 bases at J; junction bases unmatched: 4. Germline V gene sequence: CDR1 SGHTA, CDR2 FQGNSA. CDR3 length equals 13 residues. Written as DNA, the CDR3 is TGTGCCAGCAGCCTCGTAGCGGGAGACGAGCAGTACTTC. Amino acids: CASSLVAGDEQYF. The full variable domain, completed using reference TRBV7-2 and TRBJ2-7, is GAGVSQSPSNKVTEKGKDVELRCDPISGHTALYWYRQSLGQGLEFLIYFQGNSAPDKSGLPSDRFSAERTGGSVSTLTIQRTQQEDSAVYLCASSLVAGDEQYFGPGTRLTVT.

The CDR3 protein is CASSFGTSVWNEQYF. CDR3 coding DNA: TGTGCCAGCAGCTTTGGGACTAGCGTTTGGAACGAGCAGTACTTC. The chain recombines TRBV7-9 with TRBJ2-7; 10 bases match TRBD2. Trimming at V came to 3 bases and at J to 5 bases, leaving 7 bases not matched to a gene. The CDR3 totals 15 residues. Germline V gene data show CDR1 as SEHNR and CDR2 as FQNEAQ (reference sequence).

J is TRBJ2-5 and V is TRBV2; the match to TRBD1 covers 9 bases. Germline CDR1 reads SNHLY; CDR2 reads FYNNEI. The V segment lost 0 bases and the J segment 2 bases; nucleotides outside the gene matches: 7. CDR3 length equals 17 residues. For the CDR3, the DNA is TGTGCCAGCAGTGAAGCCCCCCTAGGGACAGGGCAAGAGACCCAGTACTTC. This sequence encodes CASSEAPLGTGQETQYF.

This chain uses TRBV25-1 with TRBJ2-1, with D tentatively TRBD2 (5 bases). V was clipped by 4 bases and J by 3 bases, with 7 bases between them. Per the germline V gene, CDR1 is MGHDK and CDR2 is SYGVNS. The CDR3 runs 13 residues. CDR3 in DNA: TGTGCCAGCAGTGGAACTAGCTACAATGAGCAGTTCTTC. Translating gives CASSGTSYNEQFF.

The chain links TRBV5-4 to TRBJ2-3, with 9 bases aligning to TRBD1. With V trimmed by 7 bases and J by 3 bases, 0 bases remained unmatched. The CDR3 length is 12 residues. Germline CDR1 is SGHNT and CDR2 is YYREEE (reference sequence). CDR3 in amino acids: CASGTGTDTQYF. CDR3 bases: TGTGCCAGCGGGACAGGGACAGATACGCAGTATTTT.

The chain carries TRBV27 and TRBJ1-1; D remains ambiguous. CDR3 size: 14 residues. With 7 bases removed from V and 4 bases from J, the gap between germline ends came to 16 bases. CDR1 is MNHEY, CDR2 SMNVEV, per germline (reference sequence). The CDR3 loop reads CASTFSASSTEAFF. The CDR3, as DNA: TGTGCCAGCACCTTTAGTGCCTCGAGCACTGAAGCTTTCTTT.

A single count supports this clonotype. This rearrangement joins TRBV12-5 to TRBJ2-7, with 8 positions matching TRBD1. Trimming removed 2 bases from V and 0 bases from J; junction bases left unmatched: 12. The CDR3 extends over 18 amino acids. Germline loops: CDR1 LGHNT, CDR2 FRNRAP. The CDR3 nucleotides read TGTGCTAGTGGTTTGCCACGCACGGGACAGGATCGCTCCTACGAGCAGTACTTC. Protein: CASGLPRTGQDRSYEQYF.

The V and J genes are TRBV3-1 and TRBJ1-6; D unclear. Trimming shortened V by 4 bases and J by 3 bases, and 10 bases separated the two germline ends. Germline loops: CDR1 LGHDT, CDR2 YNNKEL (reference sequence). This CDR3 has 15 amino acids. The CDR3 here is CASSPEEGYNSPLHF. The CDR3 nucleotides are TGTGCCAGCAGCCCTGAGGAGGGCTATAATTCACCCCTCCACTTT.

The V and J genes are TRBV11-2 and TRBJ2-2; a possible D gene is TRBD1 (5 bases). CDR1 and CDR2 from the germline V gene are SGHAT and FQNNGV. V was cut by 6 bases and J by 1 base, with 12 bases left in between. This CDR3 has 15 amino acids. DNA of the CDR3: TGTGCCAGCAGAGTCGAGACAGAGAACACCGGGGAGCTGTTTTTT. Its protein product is CASRVETENTGELFF. The full variable domain, completed using reference TRBV11-2 and TRBJ2-2, is EAGVAQSPRYKIIEKRQSVAFWCNPISGHATLYWYQQILGQGPKLLIQFQNNGVVDDSQLPKDRFSAERLKGVDSTLKIQPAKLEDSAVYLCASRVETENTGELFFGEGSRLTVL.

The chain is built from TRBV7-2 and TRBJ2-5, with D tentatively TRBD1 (6 bases). Trimming pared 1 base from V and 3 bases from J, leaving 12 bases between. From germline, CDR1 is SGHTA and CDR2 FQGNSA. The CDR3 extends over 15 amino acids. The CDR3 bases are TGTGCCAGCAGCTTAGGCGGCAGGGGAGAAGAGACCCAGTACTTC. It encodes CASSLGGRGEETQYF.

The gene calls are TRBV20-1 and TRBJ2-7, with D perhaps TRBD2 (6 bases). This CDR3 contains 15 residues. CDR1 and CDR2 from the germline V gene are DFQATT and SNEGSKA (reference sequence). V was clipped by 0 bases and J by 7 bases, with 19 bases between them. Here the CDR3 DNA reads TGCAGTGCTAGAGATTCCCGGGACTGGGGTTTAGAGCAGTACTTC. Translation gives CSARDSRDWGLEQYF.

This sequence joins TRBV18 and TRBJ2-1, with 10 nucleotides matching TRBD2. From germline, CDR1 is KGHSH and CDR2 LQKENI. This CDR3 is 15 amino acids long. V shed 0 bases, J shed 4 bases, and the junction held 0 bases outside the gene matches. This chain's CDR3 is CASSPPTSGYNEQFF. The CDR3 DNA reads as TGTGCCAGCTCACCACCGACTAGCGGGTACAATGAGCAGTTCTTC.

The CDR3 is CAWSVGVLEVETQYF. Written as DNA, the CDR3 is TGTGCCTGGAGTGTCGGGGTCTTGGAGGTGGAGACCCAGTACTTC. The rearrangement uses TRBV30 and TRBJ2-5; possible D gene TRBD2, 5 bases. CDR1 and CDR2 (germline): GTSNPN, SVGIG (reference sequence). The CDR3 runs 15 residues. Between the trimmed V and J ends, which lost 0 bases and 5 bases, there was a span of 16 bases.

CDR3 sequence: CASSREGLDTQYF. The CDR3 coding sequence is TGTGCCAGCAGCCGGGAGGGGTTAGATACGCAGTATTTT. The chain recombines TRBV7-3 with TRBJ2-3; 8 bases align to TRBD2. With 5 bases clipped from V and 5 bases from J, the junction kept 3 bases outside the gene matches. The germline V gene encodes CDR1 SGHTA and CDR2 FQGTGA. The CDR3 contains 13 residues.

The V gene is TRBV29-1, the J gene TRBJ1-3; perhaps TRBD1 as D (5 bases). CDR3 length equals 14 residues. Germline CDR1 reads SQVTM; CDR2 reads ANQGSEA. Trimming left V 2 bases short and J 0 bases short, with 8 bases between. CDR3 nucleotides: TGCAGCGTTGAAACAGGATACTCTGGAAACACCATATATTTT. As protein: CSVETGYSGNTIYF. The whole variable domain, filled in from reference TRBV29-1 and TRBJ1-3, reads SAVISQKPSRDICQRGTSLTIQCQVDSQVTMMFWYRQQPGQSLTLIATANQGSEATYESGFVIDKFPISRPNLTFSTLTVSNMSPEDSSIYLCSVETGYSGNTIYFGEGSWLTVV.

J is TRBJ2-7 and V is TRBV6-2 or TRBV6-3, with no clear D. The V gene's germline CDR1 is MNHEY and CDR2 SVGEGT. V gave up 2 bases and J gave up 2 bases, with 10 bases separating them. The CDR3 is made up of 14 amino acids. The chain's CDR3 is CASSYTSLPYEQYF. CDR3 nucleotides: TGTGCCAGCAGTTACACGTCTCTTCCCTACGAGCAGTACTTC.